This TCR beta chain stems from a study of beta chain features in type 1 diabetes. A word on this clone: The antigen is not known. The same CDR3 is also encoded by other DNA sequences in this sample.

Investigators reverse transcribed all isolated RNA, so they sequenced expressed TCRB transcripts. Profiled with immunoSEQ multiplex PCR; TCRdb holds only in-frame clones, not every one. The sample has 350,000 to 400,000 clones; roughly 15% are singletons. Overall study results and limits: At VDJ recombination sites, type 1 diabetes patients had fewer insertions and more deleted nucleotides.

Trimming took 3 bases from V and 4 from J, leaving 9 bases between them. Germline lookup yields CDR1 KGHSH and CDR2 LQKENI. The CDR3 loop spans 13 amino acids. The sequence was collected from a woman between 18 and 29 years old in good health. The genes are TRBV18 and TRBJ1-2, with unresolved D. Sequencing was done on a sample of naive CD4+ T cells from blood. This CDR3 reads CASSPTGGYGYTF. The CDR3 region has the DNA TGTGCCAGCTCACCCACGGGAGGCTATGGCTACACCTTC.